This TCR beta chain was sequenced during a study of blood T cell repertoires in COVID-19. The CDR3 loop spans 14 amino acids. The germline CDR1 and CDR2 sequences are SGHNT and YYREEE (reference sequence). V was clipped by 6 bases and J by 4 bases; unmatched bases: 6. The repertoire was sequenced with immunoSEQ multiplex PCR; TCRdb's copy has only in-frame clones and lacks some. The profile shows about 120,000 clones, roughly nine tenths of them singletons. This TCR was recovered from a man aged 65 to 79 with active or convalescent COVID-19. Sequencing was carried out using peripheral blood. The chain uses TRBV5-4 and TRBJ2-2; 7 bases match TRBD2. CDR3 nucleotides: TGTGCCAGCACGCAATCTAGCGGCACCGGGGAGCTGTTTTTT. This gives the protein CASTQSSGTGELFF.